The next 4 T cell receptor beta chains were all read from a single sample in a study of T-cell memory formation after mild COVID-19. MiXCR, applied by TCRdb to the 5' RACE reads, yields one record per CDR3 protein. The sample consists of tens of thousands of distinct CDR3 sequences, around 20% of them appearing once. Sample: PBMCs or a T cell subset sorted from them (not recorded which). Every receptor here comes from an adult who had mild COVID-19 (a few samples of this study predate the infection). Cell type and time point are not known.

V gene TRBV30 combines with J gene TRBJ1-5, with D perhaps matching TRBD1 (5 bases). Germline-derived CDR1 and CDR2 are GTSNPN and SVGIG (reference sequence). The germline V and J ends were trimmed by 1 base and 6 bases, with 10 bases remaining between them. The CDR3 contains 13 residues. The CDR3 DNA follows: TGTGCCTGGAGTGGTCAAAGGGGTCAGCCCCAGCATTTT. Amino acid sequence: CAWSGQRGQPQHF.

This clonotype was recorded many times. This chain connects TRBV7-9 to TRBJ2-7; 9 bases are shared with TRBD2. Germline CDR1 is SEHNR and CDR2 is FQNEAQ (reference sequence). The CDR3 is 13 amino acids. V lost 5 bases and J lost 4; bases outside the gene matches: 3. The CDR3 loop reads CASSSSGGYEQYF. CDR3 nucleotide sequence: TGTGCCAGCAGCAGTAGCGGGGGTTACGAGCAGTACTTC.

Ten or more counts support this clonotype. CDR3 nucleotides: TGCGCCAGCCGGACAGGGGATGGAAACACCATATATTTT. This translates into CASRTGDGNTIYF. The chain combines TRBV5-1 with TRBJ1-3; 9 nucleotides match TRBD1. Germline-derived CDR1 and CDR2 are SGHRS and YFSETQ. V was clipped by 7 bases and J by 3 bases; unmatched bases: 2. The CDR3 covers 13 residues.

The gene calls are TRBV12-3 or TRBV12-4 and TRBJ2-5; 9 bases align to TRBD2. This CDR3 region has 15 residues. Trimming removed 7 bases from V and 2 bases from J; junction bases left unmatched: 8. CDR3 region: CASKTGTSNQETQYF. CDR3 DNA: TGTGCCAGCAAAACCGGGACTAGCAATCAAGAGACCCAGTACTTC.